Shown below are 13 T cell receptor beta chains from a single sample sequenced in a study of human T cells and chemical hapten exposure. The time point denotes: patch test 1, 2 weeks after DPC sensitization. Treatment noted: therapeutic diphenylcyclopropenone sensitization with weekly scalp DPC. TCRdb ran MiXCR on the RACE reads and lists one entry per CDR3 protein. The sample lists 75,000 to 100,000 distinct CDR3 sequences; approximately 13% were seen once. The sequencing used whole blood, collected in connection with sensitization to the hapten diphenylcyclopropenone (DPC). These receptors all come from a woman in her forties with alopecia areata. Some clones in this sample may be carry-over from other donors' samples.

The gene calls are TRBV19 and TRBJ1-4; D gene uncertain. V was clipped by 7 bases and J by 6 bases, with 12 bases between them. CDR3 size: 13 residues. Germline loops: CDR1 LNHDA, CDR2 SQIVND (reference sequence). CDR3 in amino acids: CASNGGFDEKLFF. Here the CDR3 DNA reads TGTGCCAGTAACGGTGGTTTCGATGAAAAACTGTTTTTT.

The rearrangement links TRBV20-1 to TRBJ1-6, with TRBD1 matching over 9 bases. V lost 0 bases, J lost 10 bases, and 4 bases stayed unmatched. CDR1 and CDR2 (germline): DFQATT, SNEGSKA (reference sequence). The CDR3 has 14 residues. The CDR3 DNA is TGCAGTGCTAGAGATCGGACAGGGGCATCACCCCTCCACTTT. Its translation is CSARDRTGASPLHF.

This clonotype has only one observation. The chain recombines TRBV18 with TRBJ2-2, with TRBD2 identical over 8 bases. Germline trimming cut 0 bases from V and 1 base from J; bases unmatched to any gene: 1. Germline CDR1 is KGHSH and CDR2 is LQKENI. CDR3 length: 16 residues. The CDR3 protein is CASSPPLAVNTGELFF. CDR3 DNA sequence: TGTGCCAGCTCACCACCACTAGCGGTGAACACCGGGGAGCTGTTTTTT.

The V call is TRBV28, the J call TRBJ2-7; D could derive from TRBD1 or TRBD2 (5 bases each). V lost 6 bases and J 6 bases, leaving 12 bases between the germline ends. Germline V gene data show CDR1 as MDHEN and CDR2 as SYDVKM. The CDR3 runs to 12 residues. DNA for the CDR3: TGTGCCAGCAGGCCGGCAGGGACCGAGCAGTACTTC. Protein: CASRPAGTEQYF.

The chain uses TRBV4-2 and TRBJ2-7; 12 bases map to TRBD2. From germline, CDR1 is LGHNA and CDR2 YNFKEQ. V was clipped by 2 bases and J by 3 bases; unmatched bases: 8. The CDR3 is 17 amino acids. The CDR3: CASSQLFGLAGHYEQYF. The DNA of the CDR3 is TGTGCCAGCAGCCAACTCTTCGGACTAGCGGGACACTACGAGCAGTACTTC.

CDR3 sequence reads: CASRHGLDTDTQYF. The CDR3 DNA reads as TGTGCCAGCAGACATGGACTCGACACAGATACGCAGTATTTT. The chain has TRBV11-2 and TRBJ2-3; perhaps TRBD2 as D (5 bases). V dropped 6 bases and J dropped 2 bases, with 12 bases sitting between them. CDR1 and CDR2 from the germline V gene are SGHAT and FQNNGV. This CDR3 comprises 14 residues.

This clonotype has more than one count but fewer than ten. This chain uses TRBV30 with TRBJ1-5; D is ambiguous. V was trimmed by 4 bases and J by 4 bases, leaving 29 bases between them. The CDR3 length is 19 residues. The germline gives CDR1 GTSNPN, CDR2 SVGIG (reference sequence). CDR3 region: CAWIEIGQSILLRNQPQHF. Here the CDR3 DNA reads TGTGCCTGGATCGAAATTGGCCAGTCCATCCTTTTAAGGAATCAGCCCCAGCATTTT. The variable domain in full, with the rest retrieved from reference TRBV30 and TRBJ1-5, is SQTIHQWPATLVQPVGSPLSLECTVEGTSNPNLYWYRQAAGRGLQLLFYSVGIGQISSEVPQNLSASRPQDRQFILSSKKLLLSDSGFYLCAWIEIGQSILLRNQPQHFGDGTRLSIL.

This clonotype has only a few counts. V gene TRBV7-2 combines with J gene TRBJ2-7; unclear D gene. CDR1 and CDR2 (germline): SGHTA, FQGNSA. The CDR3 consists of 13 residues. With 0 bases removed from V and 6 bases from J, the gap between germline ends came to 9 bases. This CDR3 is CASSLAWAGEQYF. The CDR3 nucleotides read TGTGCCAGCAGCTTAGCGTGGGCCGGCGAGCAGTACTTC.

This chain joins TRBV7-2 and TRBJ2-1, with TRBD2 matching 10 bases. The ends lost 0 bases at V and 4 bases at J; junction bases unmatched: 9. Germline V gives CDR1 SGHTA, CDR2 FQGNSA. The CDR3 is 18 residues long. CDR3: CASSLAPLTSGAYNEQFF. CDR3 bases: TGTGCCAGCAGCTTAGCCCCTCTTACTAGCGGGGCTTACAATGAGCAGTTCTTC.

This clonotype has a count of ten or more. The CDR3 reads CASSGSLRTEAFF. The CDR3 bases are TGTGCCAGCAGTGGAAGTTTGCGGACTGAAGCTTTCTTT. V is TRBV6-1 and J is TRBJ1-1; D is unresolved. Germline V lookup: CDR1 MNHNS, CDR2 SASEGT. V was shortened by 4 bases and J by 5 bases, with 11 bases between the two germline ends. This CDR3 has 13 residues.

The chain carries TRBV24-1 and TRBJ2-5; no clear D gene. The CDR3 totals 12 residues. Trimming took off 1 base at V and 5 bases at J, with 4 bases between the two ends. Germline V CDR1 and CDR2: KGHDR, SFDVKD. CDR3 in amino acids: CATSDLMETQYF. The DNA for the CDR3 is TGTGCCACCAGTGATTTAATGGAGACCCAGTACTTC.

The V and J genes are TRBV28 and TRBJ2-1; tentatively, D is TRBD1 (5 bases). The CDR3 loop spans 15 amino acids. Trimming removed 5 bases at V and 4 bases at J, with 15 bases between. The germline gives CDR1 MDHEN, CDR2 SYDVKM. Written as DNA, the CDR3 is TGTGCCAGCAGTGCCCCAGGGATCACGTACAATGAGCAGTTCTTC. Its protein product is CASSAPGITYNEQFF.

The gene calls are TRBV7-2 and TRBJ2-1, with D tentatively TRBD2 (5 bases). Trimming removed 0 bases at V and 8 bases at J, with 8 bases between. The CDR3 runs to 13 residues. The V gene's germline CDR1 is SGHTA and CDR2 FQGNSA. For the CDR3, the DNA is TGTGCCAGCAGCTTAGCGCTAGCCGATGAGCAGTTCTTC. Translated: CASSLALADEQFF. The complete variable domain, with remaining parts taken from reference TRBV7-2 and TRBJ2-1, reads GAGVSQSPSNKVTEKGKDVELRCDPISGHTALYWYRQSLGQGLEFLIYFQGNSAPDKSGLPSDRFSAERTGGSVSTLTIQRTQQEDSAVYLCASSLALADEQFFGPGTRLTVL.